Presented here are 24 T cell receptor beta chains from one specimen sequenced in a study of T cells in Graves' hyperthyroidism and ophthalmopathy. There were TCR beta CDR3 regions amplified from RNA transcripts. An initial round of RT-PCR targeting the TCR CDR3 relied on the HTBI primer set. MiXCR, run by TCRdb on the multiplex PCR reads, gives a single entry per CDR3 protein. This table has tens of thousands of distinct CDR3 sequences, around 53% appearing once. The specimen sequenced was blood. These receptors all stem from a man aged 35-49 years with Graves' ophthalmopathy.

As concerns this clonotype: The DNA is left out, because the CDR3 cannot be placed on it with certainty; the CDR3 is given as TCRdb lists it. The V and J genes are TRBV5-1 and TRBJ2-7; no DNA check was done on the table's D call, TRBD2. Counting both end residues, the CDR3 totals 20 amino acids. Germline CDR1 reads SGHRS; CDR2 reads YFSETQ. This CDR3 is CASSFYICSAWTGGVYEQYF.

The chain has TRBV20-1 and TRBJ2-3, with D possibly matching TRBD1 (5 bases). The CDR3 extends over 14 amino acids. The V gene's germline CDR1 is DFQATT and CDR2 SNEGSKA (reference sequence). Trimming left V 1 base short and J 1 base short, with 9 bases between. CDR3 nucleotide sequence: TGCAGTGCTAGAGTTGAAGGGGGCACAGATACGCAGTATTTT. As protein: CSARVEGGTDTQYF.

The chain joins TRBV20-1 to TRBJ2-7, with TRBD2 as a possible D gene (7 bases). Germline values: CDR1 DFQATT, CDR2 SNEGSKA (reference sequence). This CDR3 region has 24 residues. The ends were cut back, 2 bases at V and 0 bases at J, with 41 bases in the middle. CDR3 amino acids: CSARPSPGLGGSRELIMSSYEQYF. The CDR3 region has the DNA TGCAGTGCTAGACCCTCCCCGGGACTGGGGGGCTCGCGGGAGCTCATCATGAGCTCCTACGAGCAGTACTTC.

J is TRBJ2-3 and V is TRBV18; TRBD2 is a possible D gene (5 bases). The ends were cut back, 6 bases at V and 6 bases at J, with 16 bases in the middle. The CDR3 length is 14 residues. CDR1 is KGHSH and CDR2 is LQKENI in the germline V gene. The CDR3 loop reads CASSRTLGSDTQYF. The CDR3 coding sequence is TGTGCCAGCTCGCGGACTCTCGGTTCGGATACGCAGTATTTT.

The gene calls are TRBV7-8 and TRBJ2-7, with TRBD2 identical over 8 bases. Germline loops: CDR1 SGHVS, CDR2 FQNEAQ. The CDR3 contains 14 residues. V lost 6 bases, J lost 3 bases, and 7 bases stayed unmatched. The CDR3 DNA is TGTGCCAGCAGTTTTCGGGGGGGAGGCTACGAGCAGTACTTC. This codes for CASSFRGGGYEQYF.

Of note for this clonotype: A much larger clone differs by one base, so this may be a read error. CDR3 amino acids: CASSLDRWGRKTQYF. Written as DNA, the CDR3 is TGTGCCAGCAGTTTAGACAGGTGGGGGAGAAAGACCCAGTACTTC. This chain uses TRBV27 with TRBJ2-5, with TRBD1 as a possible D gene (6 bases). V lost 2 bases, J lost 6 bases, and 16 bases lay in between. This CDR3 has 15 amino acids. CDR1 is MNHEY, CDR2 SMNVEV, per germline (reference sequence).

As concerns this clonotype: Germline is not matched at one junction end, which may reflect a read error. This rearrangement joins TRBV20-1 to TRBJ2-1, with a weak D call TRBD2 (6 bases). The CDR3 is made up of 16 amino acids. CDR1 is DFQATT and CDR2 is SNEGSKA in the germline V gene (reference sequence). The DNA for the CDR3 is TGCAGTGCTAGCGACACTAGCTTCGGCACCTACCATGAGCAGTTCTTC. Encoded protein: CSASDTSFGTYHEQFF.

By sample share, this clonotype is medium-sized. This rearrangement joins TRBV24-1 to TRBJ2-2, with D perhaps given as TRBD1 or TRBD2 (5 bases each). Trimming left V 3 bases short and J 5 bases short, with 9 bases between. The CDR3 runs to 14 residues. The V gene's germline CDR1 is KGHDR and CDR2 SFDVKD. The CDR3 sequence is CATSDLGETGELFF. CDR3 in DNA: TGTGCCACCAGTGATCTAGGGGAGACCGGGGAGCTGTTTTTT.

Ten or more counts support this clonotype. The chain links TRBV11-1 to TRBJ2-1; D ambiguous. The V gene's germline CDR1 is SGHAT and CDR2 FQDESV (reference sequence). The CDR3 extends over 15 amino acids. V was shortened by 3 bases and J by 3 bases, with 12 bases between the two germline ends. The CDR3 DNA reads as TGTGCCAGCAGCTTGACTCTCGGTAACTACAATGAGCAGTTCTTC. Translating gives CASSLTLGNYNEQFF.

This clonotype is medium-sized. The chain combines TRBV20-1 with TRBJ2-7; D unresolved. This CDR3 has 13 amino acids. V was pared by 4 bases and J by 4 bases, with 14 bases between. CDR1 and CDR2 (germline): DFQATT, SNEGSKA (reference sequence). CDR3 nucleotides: TGCAGTGCTACGGCGCGGACCGATTACGAGCAGTACTTC. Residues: CSATARTDYEQYF.

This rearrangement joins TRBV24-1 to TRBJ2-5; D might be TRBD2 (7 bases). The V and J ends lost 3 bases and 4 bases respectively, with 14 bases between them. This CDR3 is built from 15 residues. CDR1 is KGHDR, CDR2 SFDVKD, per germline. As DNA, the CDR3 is TGTGCCACCAGTGATCCTGGCGGGGGCCGAGAGACCCAGTACTTC. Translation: CATSDPGGGRETQYF.

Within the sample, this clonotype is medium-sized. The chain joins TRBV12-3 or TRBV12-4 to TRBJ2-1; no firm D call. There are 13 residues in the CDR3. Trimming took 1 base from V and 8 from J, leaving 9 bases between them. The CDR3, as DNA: TGTGCCAGCAGTTTAGACTTGGGCGATGAGCAGTTCTTC. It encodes CASSLDLGDEQFF.

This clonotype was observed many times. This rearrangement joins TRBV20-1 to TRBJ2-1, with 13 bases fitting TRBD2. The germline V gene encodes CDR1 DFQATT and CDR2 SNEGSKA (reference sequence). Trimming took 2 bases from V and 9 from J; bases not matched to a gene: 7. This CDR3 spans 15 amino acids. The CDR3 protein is CSARRVLAGGIEQFF. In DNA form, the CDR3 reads TGCAGTGCTAGACGCGTACTAGCGGGAGGGATTGAGCAGTTCTTC.

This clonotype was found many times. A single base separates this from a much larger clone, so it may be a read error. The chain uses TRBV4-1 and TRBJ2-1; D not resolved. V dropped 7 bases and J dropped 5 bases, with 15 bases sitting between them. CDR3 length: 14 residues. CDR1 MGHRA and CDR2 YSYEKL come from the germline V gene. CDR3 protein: CASKARASHNEQFF. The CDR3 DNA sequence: TGCGCCAGCAAAGCACGGGCTAGTCACAATGAGCAGTTCTTC.

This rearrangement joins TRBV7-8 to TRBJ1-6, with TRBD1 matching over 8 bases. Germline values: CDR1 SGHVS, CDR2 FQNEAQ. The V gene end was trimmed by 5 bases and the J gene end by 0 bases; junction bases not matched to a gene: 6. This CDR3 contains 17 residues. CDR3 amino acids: CASSLRQGSSYNSPLHF. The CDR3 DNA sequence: TGTGCCAGCAGCCTTCGACAGGGGAGCTCCTATAATTCACCCCTCCACTTT.

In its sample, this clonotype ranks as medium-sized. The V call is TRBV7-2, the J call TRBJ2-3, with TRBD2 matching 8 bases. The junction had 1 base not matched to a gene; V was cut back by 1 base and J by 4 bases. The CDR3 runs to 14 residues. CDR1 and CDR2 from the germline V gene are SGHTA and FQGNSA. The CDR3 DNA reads TGTGCCAGCAGCTTAGGACTAGCGTCAGATACGCAGTATTTT. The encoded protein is CASSLGLASDTQYF.

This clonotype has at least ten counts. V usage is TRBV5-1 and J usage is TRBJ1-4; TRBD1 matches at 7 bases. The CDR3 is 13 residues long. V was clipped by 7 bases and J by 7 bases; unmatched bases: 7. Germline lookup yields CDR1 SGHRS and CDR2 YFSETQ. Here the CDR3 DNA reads TGCGCCAGCGCAGGGGGGGTCGGTGAAAAACTGTTTTTT. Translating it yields CASAGGVGEKLFF. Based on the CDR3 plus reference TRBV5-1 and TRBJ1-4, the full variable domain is KAGVTQTPRYLIKTRGQQVTLSCSPISGHRSVSWYQQTPGQGLQFLFEYFSETQRNKGNFPGRFSGRQFSNSRSEMNVSTLELGDSALYLCASAGGVGEKLFFGSGTQLSVL.

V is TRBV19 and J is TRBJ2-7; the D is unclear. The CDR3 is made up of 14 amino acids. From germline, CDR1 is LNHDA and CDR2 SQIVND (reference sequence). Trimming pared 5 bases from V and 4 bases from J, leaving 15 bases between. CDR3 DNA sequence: TGTGCCAGTAGTCCAAACTATCAGCGTTACGAGCAGTACTTC. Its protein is CASSPNYQRYEQYF.

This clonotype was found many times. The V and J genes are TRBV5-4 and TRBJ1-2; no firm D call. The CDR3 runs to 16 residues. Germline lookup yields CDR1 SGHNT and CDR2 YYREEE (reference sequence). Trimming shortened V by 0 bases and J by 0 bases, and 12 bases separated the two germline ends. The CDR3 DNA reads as TGTGCCAGCAGCTTGGCCGCGCCATCTACTAACTATGGCTACACCTTC. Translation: CASSLAAPSTNYGYTF.

CDR3 sequence reads: CASSEGFEAGTQYF. CDR3 coding DNA: TGTGCCAGCAGTGAGGGGTTTGAAGCTGGGACCCAGTACTTC. V and J are TRBV2 and TRBJ2-5; D is undetermined. Germline-derived CDR1 and CDR2 are SNHLY and FYNNEI. This CDR3 contains 14 residues. V was clipped by 3 bases and J by 7 bases, with 15 bases between them. The entire variable domain, with the rest obtained from reference TRBV2 and TRBJ2-5, is as follows: EPEVTQTPSHQVTQMGQEVILRCVPISNHLYFYWYRQILGQKVEFLVSFYNNEISEKSEIFDDQFSVERPDGSNFTLKIRSTKLEDSAMYFCASSEGFEAGTQYFGPGTRLLVL.

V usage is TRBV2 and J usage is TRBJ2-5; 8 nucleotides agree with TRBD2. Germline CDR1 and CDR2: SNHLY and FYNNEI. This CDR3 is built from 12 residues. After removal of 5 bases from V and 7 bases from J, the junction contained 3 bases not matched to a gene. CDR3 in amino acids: CASSLSGGTQYF. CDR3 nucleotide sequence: TGTGCCAGCAGTCTCAGCGGGGGGACCCAGTACTTC.

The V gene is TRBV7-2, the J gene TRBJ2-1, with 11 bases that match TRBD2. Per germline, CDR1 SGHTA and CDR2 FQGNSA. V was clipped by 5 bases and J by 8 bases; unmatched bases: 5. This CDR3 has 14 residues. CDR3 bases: TGTGCCAGCAGCCCTAGCGGGGGGTCCCATGAGCAGTTCTTC. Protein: CASSPSGGSHEQFF.

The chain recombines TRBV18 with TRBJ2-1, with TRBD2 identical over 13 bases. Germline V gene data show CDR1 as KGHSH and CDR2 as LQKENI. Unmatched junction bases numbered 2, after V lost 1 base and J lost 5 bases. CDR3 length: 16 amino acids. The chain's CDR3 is CASSPRTSGSNNEQFF. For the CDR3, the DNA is TGTGCCAGCTCACCACGGACTAGCGGGAGCAACAATGAGCAGTTCTTC.

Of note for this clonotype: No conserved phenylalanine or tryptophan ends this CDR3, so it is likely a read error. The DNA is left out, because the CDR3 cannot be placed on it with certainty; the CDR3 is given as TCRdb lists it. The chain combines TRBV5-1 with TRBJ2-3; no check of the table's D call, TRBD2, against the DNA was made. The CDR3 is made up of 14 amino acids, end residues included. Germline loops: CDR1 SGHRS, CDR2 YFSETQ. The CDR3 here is CASSSPRATSEASG.